The T cell receptor beta chain described here comes from a study of T cell responses to AZD1222 COVID-19 vaccine. Study results and limitations: Sampled repertoires all dated from after the peak T cell response.

Comments on this clone: The antigen is not known.

Unmatched junction bases numbered 1, after V lost 1 base and J lost 3 bases. This CDR3 region has 14 residues. Germline V lookup: CDR1 SEHNR, CDR2 FQNEAQ (reference sequence). Produced via immunoSEQ multiplex PCR; TCRdb's table is partial and in-frame only. This sample carries 180,000 or so clones, over 90% of them seen once, and the ten largest clones take about 4.2%. The chain has TRBV7-9 and TRBJ1-1; TRBD1 matches 8 bases. Sequences were derived from peripheral blood, sampled on day 0 of AZD1222 vaccination. This sequence originates from an adult in good health. The CDR3 sequence: CASSLGRGHTEAFF. In DNA, the CDR3 is TGTGCCAGCAGCTTAGGCAGGGGGCACACTGAAGCTTTCTTT.